These 21 T cell receptor beta chains originate from one sample sequenced in a study of cytomegalovirus exposure and HLA in healthy donors. PCR amplification relied on 60 Vbeta primers (plus 13 Jbeta primers). Measured with immunoSEQ multiplex PCR; TCRdb has only the in-frame clones, and not every one. The data show around 180,000 clones, with roughly 81% seen just once and under 5% held by the top ten. What was sequenced was PBMCs. These receptor sequences come from a girl aged 10 to 17 in good health and CMV-seropositive.

The rearrangement links TRBV5-1 to TRBJ1-2; no clear D. The CDR3 loop spans 15 amino acids. V shed 4 bases and J shed 4 bases, with 17 bases lying between them. The germline gives CDR1 SGHRS, CDR2 YFSETQ. The CDR3: CASSLNDAGIYGYTF. The DNA for the CDR3 is TGCGCCAGCAGCCTTAACGACGCGGGGATCTATGGCTACACCTTC.

This chain uses TRBV11-3 with TRBJ1-1, with 9 bases fitting TRBD1. Germline V lookup: CDR1 SGHNT, CDR2 YENEEA. The CDR3 extends over 17 amino acids. Losses at the gene ends were 5 bases for V and 2 bases for J; bases not matched to a gene: 12. The CDR3 region has the DNA TGTGCCAGCAGCGTTACTGTTACGGGACAGGGAAACACTGAAGCTTTCTTT. Its translation: CASSVTVTGQGNTEAFF.

J is TRBJ1-1 and V is TRBV30, with no clear D. V shed 0 bases and J shed 11 bases, with 10 bases lying between them. This CDR3 is built from 11 residues. Germline V lookup: CDR1 GTSNPN, CDR2 SVGIG (reference sequence). CDR3 loop: CAWSVMSEAFF. CDR3 DNA sequence: TGTGCCTGGAGTGTAATGAGCGAGGCTTTCTTT.

This chain uses TRBV5-1 with TRBJ2-2; 7 positions match TRBD2. This CDR3 comprises 15 residues. CDR1 SGHRS and CDR2 YFSETQ come from the germline V gene. V was pared by 4 bases and J by 5 bases, with 8 bases of the junction left unmatched. The CDR3 protein is CASSRDLGGTGELFF. The CDR3 DNA sequence: TGCGCCAGCAGCCGGGACCTCGGGGGGACCGGGGAGCTGTTTTTT.

The chain combines TRBV5-1 with TRBJ2-5; TRBD1 aligns across 10 bases. Germline values: CDR1 SGHRS, CDR2 YFSETQ. The V and J ends lost 4 bases and 4 bases, in that order; junction bases with no gene match: 7. CDR3 size: 15 residues. CDR3 sequence reads: CASSVGQGKGETQYF. For the CDR3, the DNA is TGCGCCAGCAGCGTGGGACAGGGGAAAGGAGAGACCCAGTACTTC.

The rearrangement joins TRBV19 to TRBJ1-1; D is possibly TRBD1 (6 bases). V dropped 4 bases and J dropped 4 bases, with 10 bases sitting between them. Germline V CDR1 and CDR2: LNHDA, SQIVND (reference sequence). The CDR3 has 13 residues. CDR3 loop: CASSTPGATEAFF. The CDR3 bases are TGTGCCAGTAGTACTCCAGGGGCCACTGAAGCTTTCTTT.

V and J are TRBV11-3 and TRBJ1-1, with D perhaps matching TRBD1 (5 bases). Germline loops: CDR1 SGHNT, CDR2 YENEEA. CDR3 length equals 13 residues. V lost 0 bases and J lost 8, with 10 bases in between. The CDR3 spells CASSLDSRGEAFF. The CDR3 nucleotides are TGTGCCAGCAGCTTAGACTCCCGGGGGGAAGCTTTCTTT. Together with reference TRBV11-3 and TRBJ1-1, the CDR3 gives the full variable domain: EAGVVQSPRYKIIEKKQPVAFWCNPISGHNTLYWYLQNLGQGPELLIRYENEEAVDDSQLPKDRFSAERLKGVDSTLKIQPAELGDSAVYLCASSLDSRGEAFFGQGTRLTVV.

V is TRBV2 and J is TRBJ1-3, with TRBD1 identical over 7 bases. This CDR3 has 16 amino acids. V lost 5 bases to trimming and J lost 1 base; unmatched junction nucleotides: 8. CDR1 is SNHLY, CDR2 FYNNEI, per germline. The CDR3 spells CASSSRDSSSGNTIYF. CDR3 DNA: TGTGCCAGCAGTAGCCGGGACAGTAGTTCTGGAAACACCATATATTTT.

The table lists this clone with a count of one. The chain is built from TRBV4-1 and TRBJ1-2, with 9 nucleotides matching TRBD1. Germline trimming cut 0 bases from V and 7 bases from J; bases unmatched to any gene: 6. Germline V gene sequence: CDR1 MGHRA, CDR2 YSYEKL. This CDR3 is built from 15 residues. CDR3 nucleotides: TGCGCCAGCAGCCAAGATCTCGACAGGGGGTTTGGCTACACCTTC. Translation gives CASSQDLDRGFGYTF.

The chain has TRBV7-9 and TRBJ2-1, with 10 positions matching TRBD1. Germline values: CDR1 SEHNR, CDR2 FQNEAQ (reference sequence). This CDR3 is built from 16 residues. CDR3 residues: CSTNNLGQGIYNEQFF. The CDR3, as DNA: TGTTCCACCAACAATTTGGGACAGGGGATCTACAATGAGCAGTTCTTC.

The genes are TRBV4-1 and TRBJ2-1; possibly TRBD2 for D (6 bases). Germline V gene sequence: CDR1 MGHRA, CDR2 YSYEKL. This CDR3 contains 15 residues. The V end was cut by 0 bases, the J end by 4 bases, with 10 bases between. The CDR3 sequence: CASSQDRTTYNEQFF. The CDR3 nucleotides read TGCGCCAGCAGCCAAGATAGGACTACGTACAATGAGCAGTTCTTC.

The chain recombines TRBV7-9 with TRBJ2-2, with D uncertain. V dropped 5 bases and J dropped 5 bases, with 3 bases sitting between them. Germline loops: CDR1 SEHNR, CDR2 FQNEAQ (reference sequence). This CDR3 comprises 11 residues. The CDR3 protein is CASSITGELFF. For the CDR3, the DNA is TGTGCCAGCAGCATAACCGGGGAGCTGTTTTTT.

This chain uses TRBV5-1 with TRBJ1-3; D is unresolved. Between the trimmed V and J ends, which lost 2 bases and 2 bases, there was a span of 11 bases. This CDR3 has 15 amino acids. Germline CDR1 and CDR2: SGHRS and YFSETQ. CDR3: CASSFDGSPGNTIYF. CDR3 in DNA: TGCGCCAGCAGCTTTGACGGGTCGCCTGGAAACACCATATATTTT.

The rearrangement links TRBV6-4 to TRBJ2-7, with a weak D call TRBD2 (6 bases). The germline CDR1 and CDR2 sequences are MRHNA and SNTAGT. The CDR3 is 13 amino acids. Deletions cut 7 bases from V and 5 bases from J, with 15 bases between. The CDR3 DNA reads TGTGCCAGCATGTTGGACTACTTCCACGAGCAGTACTTC. It encodes CASMLDYFHEQYF.

J is TRBJ1-5 and V is TRBV5-5; the D gene is possibly TRBD1 (5 bases). Germline V CDR1 and CDR2: SGHKS, YYEKEE (reference sequence). CDR3 length: 14 amino acids. Trimming pared 1 base from V and 3 bases from J, leaving 8 bases between. CDR3 amino acids: CASSLSRDNQPQHF. As DNA, the CDR3 is TGTGCCAGCAGCTTGAGCAGGGACAATCAGCCCCAGCATTTT.

The genes are TRBV18 and TRBJ1-2; tentative D call: TRBD1 (5 bases). V lost 4 bases to trimming and J lost 7 bases, with 10 bases between them. The CDR3 has 12 amino acids. Germline V lookup: CDR1 KGHSH, CDR2 LQKENI. The CDR3 here is CASSRRGAGYTF. CDR3 nucleotides: TGTGCCAGCTCACGTAGGGGTGCTGGCTACACCTTC.

Only one count was recorded for this clone. The chain is built from TRBV4-1 and TRBJ2-1; perhaps TRBD2 as D (7 bases). V lost 0 bases and J 9 bases, leaving 12 bases between the germline ends. This CDR3 is built from 14 residues. The germline gives CDR1 MGHRA, CDR2 YSYEKL. CDR3 in amino acids: CASSQEGGPGEQFF. CDR3 bases: TGCGCCAGCAGCCAAGAGGGGGGGCCCGGTGAGCAGTTCTTC.

The chain is built from TRBV29-1 and TRBJ1-3; 10 positions agree with TRBD1. CDR1 is SQVTM and CDR2 is ANQGSEA in the germline V gene. V shed 6 bases, J shed 3 bases, and the junction held 5 bases outside the gene matches. The CDR3 covers 14 residues. CDR3 protein: CSVLTGGGGNTIYF. The CDR3 coding sequence is TGCAGCGTCTTGACAGGGGGCGGTGGAAACACCATATATTTT.

V usage is TRBV6-5 and J usage is TRBJ1-3, with TRBD1 as a possible D gene (5 bases). Germline CDR1 and CDR2: MNHEY and SVGAGI. CDR3 size: 14 residues. The V end lost 8 bases, the J end lost 2 bases, and 13 bases lay between the germline ends. The CDR3, as DNA: TGTGCCAGCCGAGTCAGCAGGGCTGGAAACACCATATATTTT. Its translation: CASRVSRAGNTIYF.

The chain couples TRBV9 to TRBJ2-5, with TRBD1 as a possible D gene (6 bases). The CDR3 covers 14 residues. The ends were cut back, 4 bases at V and 0 bases at J, with 10 bases in the middle. Germline values: CDR1 SGDLS, CDR2 YYNGEE. In DNA, the CDR3 is TGTGCCAGCAGCCTTGGACAGAACCAAGAGACCCAGTACTTC. Translated, it gives CASSLGQNQETQYF.

The chain uses TRBV29-1 and TRBJ1-2; D perhaps matches TRBD1 (6 bases). Trimming left V 8 bases short and J 4 bases short, with 14 bases between. The CDR3 extends over 12 amino acids. The V gene's germline CDR1 is SQVTM and CDR2 ANQGSEA. The CDR3: CSFIQGSYGYTF. CDR3 DNA: TGCAGCTTCATACAGGGAAGCTATGGCTACACCTTC.